A single sample is the source of the 6 T cell receptor beta chains below, sequenced in a study of cytomegalovirus exposure and HLA in healthy donors. PCR employed 60 Vbeta and 13 Jbeta primers. The data were produced by immunoSEQ multiplex PCR, yet TCRdb's version contains in-frame clones alone and is incomplete. The sample records hundreds of thousands of clones, 70% to 85% being singletons. The sequenced sample consisted of PBMCs. These receptors were taken from a girl aged 2 to 9 in good health and CMV-seronegative.

This rearrangement joins TRBV6-1 to TRBJ2-7, with D perhaps TRBD1 (5 bases). V was cut by 6 bases and J by 2 bases, with 11 bases left in between. The CDR3 is 13 residues long. Germline values: CDR1 MNHNS, CDR2 SASEGT. CDR3 bases: TGTGCCAGCAGCTGGACAACTACCTACGAGCAGTACTTC. This sequence encodes CASSWTTTYEQYF.

The gene calls are TRBV6-6 and TRBJ2-5, with D perhaps TRBD2 (6 bases). With 7 bases removed from V and 2 bases from J, the gap between germline ends came to 17 bases. Germline CDR1 is MNHNY and CDR2 is SVGAGI (reference sequence). This CDR3 has 15 amino acids. The CDR3 protein is CASNPWGGVQETQYF. The CDR3 bases are TGTGCCAGCAACCCTTGGGGCGGGGTTCAAGAGACCCAGTACTTC.

This chain connects TRBV7-9 to TRBJ1-1, with 9 bases lining up with TRBD1. The germline CDR1 and CDR2 sequences are SEHNR and FQNEAQ (reference sequence). The trim removed 4 bases at V and 7 bases at J, leaving 7 bases unmatched. This CDR3 is built from 14 residues. CDR3: CASSSVGTGLEAFF. DNA of the CDR3: TGTGCCAGCAGCTCGGTGGGGACAGGGCTTGAAGCTTTCTTT.

The chain joins TRBV7-9 to TRBJ2-3; weak D call: TRBD1 (5 bases). CDR1 and CDR2 (germline): SEHNR, FQNEAQ (reference sequence). V lost 6 bases and J 0 bases, leaving 10 bases between the germline ends. CDR3 length: 14 amino acids. The CDR3 coding sequence is TGTGCCAGCAGTGGGGCAGGGAGCACAGATACGCAGTATTTT. It specifies CASSGAGSTDTQYF.

This clone has only a few counts. The chain joins TRBV7-9 to TRBJ2-1; 8 bases line up with TRBD1. The CDR3 is made up of 12 amino acids. Germline V gene data show CDR1 as SEHNR and CDR2 as FQNEAQ (reference sequence). The V segment lost 6 bases and the J segment 14 bases; nucleotides outside the gene matches: 9. The CDR3 coding sequence is TGTGCCAGCAGATATGCCGGGACAGGAGAGTTCTTC. This translates into CASRYAGTGEFF.

The genes are TRBV15 and TRBJ1-2, with 10 bases aligning to TRBD1. Germline CDR1 LNHNV, CDR2 YYDKDF (reference sequence). The length of the CDR3 is 16 residues. Unmatched junction bases numbered 7, after V lost 3 bases and J lost 3 bases. The CDR3 region has the DNA TGTGCCACCAGCAGCCCCGGGACAGGGGCTTACTATGGCTACACCTTC. It is translated as CATSSPGTGAYYGYTF.